The T cell receptor beta chain under discussion was sequenced for a study of T cells after yellow fever vaccination. Study context: SMART-Seq v4 Ultra Low Input prepared libraries from low-cell fractions. Whole-study findings and limits: Bulk-population clonotypes that are abundant could appear as contaminants in FACS-sorted repertoires.

TCRdb used MiXCR to reprocess the 5' RACE reads, holding one entry per CDR3 protein. The sample shows under 550,000 distinct CDR3 sequences, around a fifth of them seen only once. This clonotype was observed a few times. As yet, its antigen is unknown. Germline CDR1 is MDHEN and CDR2 is SYDVKM. Trimming removed 3 bases from V and 2 bases from J, with 16 bases in between. This CDR3 contains 17 residues. The starting material was PBMCs, obtained approximately 22 days after the first yellow fever vaccination. The clonotype was recovered from a man between 18 and 29 years old who received the YFV17D yellow fever vaccine. V is TRBV28 and J is TRBJ2-2, with D uncertain. The CDR3 nucleotides are TGTGCCAGCAGTTTTCGCGTACGGTTGTCAAACACCGGGGAGCTGTTTTTT. Protein sequence: CASSFRVRLSNTGELFF.